Here is one T cell receptor beta chain with its context. The antigen is undetermined. This sample was taken from a study of T cells after yellow fever vaccination. Conversion of TCR transcripts into cDNA relied on 5'RACE template switching, which added a universal primer site and UMIs. MiXCR, applied by TCRdb to the 5' RACE reads, yields one record per CDR3 protein. The repertoire holds under 500,000 distinct CDR3 sequences, around a sixth seen once, with roughly a sixth in the top ten. General study points: Contamination of FACS-sorted repertoires by abundant clonotypes from the bulk population could occur.

Per germline, CDR1 MGHRA and CDR2 YSYEKL. The CDR3 loop spans 16 amino acids. Trimming stripped 4 bases from V and 3 bases from J, with 15 bases between. The receptor comes from a man between 18 and 29 years old who received the YFV17D yellow fever vaccine. The chain couples TRBV4-1 to TRBJ2-2; D perhaps matches TRBD2 (5 bases). Sequenced here: PBMCs, sampled before the yellow fever booster vaccination. The CDR3 reads CASSRRPSEDTGELFF. CDR3 coding DNA: TGCGCCAGCAGCCGCAGACCGTCGGAGGACACCGGGGAGCTGTTTTTT.